These 7 T cell receptor beta chains were sequenced from one sample in a study of Tregs in tolerant kidney transplant recipients. Their antigens are not known. Using immunoSEQ multiplex PCR, the repertoire was profiled, and TCRdb retains in-frame clones only, with some absent. Altogether about 31,000 clones are present, under 90% being singletons, with the ten largest covering more than 2%. Sequencing was performed on Tregs from blood cultured with allogeneic cells. These receptors were obtained from a human donor in good health.

CDR3: CASNYGGSNTDTQYF. The CDR3 DNA follows: TGTGCCAGCAACTACGGGGGGAGTAACACAGATACGCAGTATTTT. The chain uses TRBV7-9 and TRBJ2-3; TRBD2 matches at 7 bases. Trimming removed 7 bases from V and 2 bases from J; junction bases left unmatched: 9. Germline assignment: CDR1 SEHNR and CDR2 FQNEAQ (reference sequence). The CDR3 is 15 residues long.

The chain employs TRBV7-2 and TRBJ2-5, with a possible D match to TRBD1 (6 bases). V lost 1 base and J lost 3, with 9 bases in between. Germline CDR1 SGHTA, CDR2 FQGNSA. The length of the CDR3 is 14 residues. CDR3 sequence (DNA): TGTGCCAGCAGCTTAGGGTCAGGGGAAGAGACCCAGTACTTC. Translating it yields CASSLGSGEETQYF. The variable domain in full, completed from reference TRBV7-2 and TRBJ2-5, reads GAGVSQSPSNKVTEKGKDVELRCDPISGHTALYWYRQSLGQGLEFLIYFQGNSAPDKSGLPSDRFSAERTGGSVSTLTIQRTQQEDSAVYLCASSLGSGEETQYFGPGTRLLVL.

J is TRBJ2-2 and V is TRBV10-3; 14 nucleotides line up with TRBD2. The CDR3 covers 16 residues. Unmatched junction bases numbered 5, after V lost 4 bases and J lost 7 bases. From germline, CDR1 is ENHRY and CDR2 SYGVKD. The CDR3 reads CAISATSGGANGELFF. DNA of the CDR3: TGTGCCATCAGTGCGACTAGCGGGGGGGCGAACGGGGAGCTGTTTTTT.

The V call is TRBV11-2, the J call TRBJ2-3; TRBD2 matches at 8 bases. Germline CDR1 is SGHAT and CDR2 is FQNNGV. The CDR3 runs 19 residues. V shed 2 bases, J shed 2 bases, and the junction held 15 bases outside the gene matches. This chain's CDR3 is CASSLRGGTRAINTDTQYF. Here the CDR3 DNA reads TGTGCCAGCAGCTTAAGAGGGGGGACTAGGGCCATCAACACAGATACGCAGTATTTT.

A single count supports this clone. This chain connects TRBV10-3 to TRBJ2-7, with D perhaps being TRBD1 or TRBD2 (5 bases each). With 4 bases removed from V and 0 bases from J, the gap between germline ends came to 13 bases. Per the germline V gene, CDR1 is ENHRY and CDR2 is SYGVKD. CDR3 length: 15 residues. The CDR3 coding sequence is TGTGCCATCAGTGCGCGACGGGACCTCTCCTACGAGCAGTACTTC. Protein sequence: CAISARRDLSYEQYF.

The V and J genes are TRBV15 and TRBJ2-3; the D is unclear. Germline values: CDR1 LNHNV, CDR2 YYDKDF (reference sequence). The CDR3 has 13 amino acids. Trimming stripped 0 bases from V and 3 bases from J, with 4 bases between. The CDR3 sequence is CATSRDLTDTQYF. DNA for the CDR3: TGTGCCACCAGCAGAGATCTGACAGATACGCAGTATTTT. Full variable domain (outside the CDR3, taken from reference TRBV15 and TRBJ2-3): DAMVIQNPRYQVTQFGKPVTLSCSQTLNHNVMYWYQQKSSQAPKLLFHYYDKDFNNEADTPDNFQSRRPNTSFCFLDIRSPGLGDTAMYLCATSRDLTDTQYFGPGTRLTVL.

The chain combines TRBV4-2 with TRBJ1-2; no reliable D call. Germline V gene data show CDR1 as LGHNA and CDR2 as YNFKEQ. This CDR3 is 13 amino acids long. The ends were cut back, 4 bases at V and 6 bases at J, with 12 bases in the middle. In DNA form, the CDR3 reads TGTGCCAGCAGCCTTTCCAGGACCGATGGCTACACCTTC. Amino acids: CASSLSRTDGYTF.